This record concerns one T cell receptor beta chain sequence. Its antigen is unknown. CDR1 is MNHEY, CDR2 SVGAGI, per germline. The V gene end was trimmed by 7 bases and the J gene end by 9 bases; junction bases not matched to a gene: 3. The length of the CDR3 is 11 residues. This sample is drawn from a study of T cell responses to AZD1222 COVID-19 vaccine. Study findings and constraints: Regions 160-218 and 743-854 dominated among vaccine-associated CD4 TCRs spanning spike. Nearly half of unique spike-specific TCRs reportedly avoided B.1.351 and B.1.1.7 mutated regions.

Clones were sequenced by immunoSEQ multiplex PCR, and TCRdb holds only the in-frame ones, with some missing. This table holds more than 100,000 clones, approximately 90% found once. This clonotype originated in an adult in good health. Sequenced here: peripheral blood, sampled on day 0 of AZD1222 vaccination. V is TRBV6-5 and J is TRBJ2-1; TRBD1 aligns across 7 bases. The CDR3 DNA reads as TGTGCCAGCAAGGGGGCCAGTGAGCAGTTCTTC. Encoded protein: CASKGASEQFF.